The present T cell receptor beta chain was sequenced within a study of Ad26.COV2.S vaccination and SARS-CoV-2 variants. About the research overall: Among those in the COV1001 Ad26.COV2.S trial arm was the donor. The vaccine Ad26.COV2.S was put into the muscle once, or twice with 56 days between.

Generated by immunoSEQ multiplex PCR, the TCRdb table keeps only in-frame clones and is missing some. Of roughly 350,000 clones in the sample, 75% to 90% were seen once. In its sample, this clone was seen a few times. V was clipped by 1 base and J by 2 bases; unmatched bases: 11. Germline loops: CDR1 LNHDA, CDR2 SQIVND (reference sequence). The CDR3 runs 19 residues. Sample treatment: some 20 received Ad26.COV2.S at low or high dose, single or two shots; 5 received placebo; per-sample allocation not given. Specimens were obtained on day 63 following the first vaccine or placebo injection. Immunization relied on an Ad26 vector, which expressed Wuhan-strain SARS-CoV-2 spike.

This TCR came from a person between 18 and 59 years old who received the Ad26.COV2.S COVID-19 vaccine or a placebo. The genes are TRBV19 and TRBJ1-5, with 10 bases lining up with TRBD1. The sample in question was peripheral blood, obtained in a trial of Ad26.COV2.S vaccine versus placebo. CDR3: CASSIVWTGGAHGNQPQHF. Here the CDR3 DNA reads TGTGCCAGTAGTATAGTATGGACAGGGGGGGCTCACGGCAATCAGCCCCAGCATTTT.